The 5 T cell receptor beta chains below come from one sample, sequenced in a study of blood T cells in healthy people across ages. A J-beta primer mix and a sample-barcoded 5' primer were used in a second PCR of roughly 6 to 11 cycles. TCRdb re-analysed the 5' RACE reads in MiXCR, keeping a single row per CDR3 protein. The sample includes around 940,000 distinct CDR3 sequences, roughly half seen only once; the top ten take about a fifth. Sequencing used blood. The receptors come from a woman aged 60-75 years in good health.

Written as DNA, the CDR3 is TGTGCCACCAGTGATTCGAGGGACGGGGGGGACCAAGAGACCCAGTACTTC. This translates into CATSDSRDGGDQETQYF. The chain recombines TRBV24-1 with TRBJ2-5; 8 bases are a match to TRBD2. The CDR3 has 17 residues. V gave up 2 bases and J gave up 0 bases; unmatched junction bases: 7. Germline CDR1 reads KGHDR; CDR2 reads SFDVKD.

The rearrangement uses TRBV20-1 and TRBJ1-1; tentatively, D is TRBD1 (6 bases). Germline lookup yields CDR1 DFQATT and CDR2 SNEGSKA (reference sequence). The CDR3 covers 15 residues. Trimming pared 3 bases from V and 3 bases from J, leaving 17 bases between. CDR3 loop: CSARGSAGADTEAFF. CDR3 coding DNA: TGCAGTGCTAGGGGTTCAGCAGGGGCGGACACTGAAGCTTTCTTT.

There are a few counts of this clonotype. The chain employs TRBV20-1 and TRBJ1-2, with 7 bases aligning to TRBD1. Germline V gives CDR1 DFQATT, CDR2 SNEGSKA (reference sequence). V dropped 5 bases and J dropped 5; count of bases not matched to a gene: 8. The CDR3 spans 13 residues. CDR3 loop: CSAPGRGQYGYTF. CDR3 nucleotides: TGCAGTGCTCCCGGGAGGGGGCAATATGGCTACACCTTC.

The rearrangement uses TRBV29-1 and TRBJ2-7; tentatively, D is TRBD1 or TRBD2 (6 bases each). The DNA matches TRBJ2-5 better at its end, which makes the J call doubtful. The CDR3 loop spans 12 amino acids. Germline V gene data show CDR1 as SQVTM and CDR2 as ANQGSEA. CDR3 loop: CSVDEGGRTQYF. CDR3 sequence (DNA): TGCAGCGTTGACGAGGGGGGAAGGACCCAGTACTTC.

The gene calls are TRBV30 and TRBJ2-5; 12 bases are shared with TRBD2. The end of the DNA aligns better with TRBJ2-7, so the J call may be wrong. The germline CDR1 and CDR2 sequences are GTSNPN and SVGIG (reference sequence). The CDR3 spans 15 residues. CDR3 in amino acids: CAWTSGRAIPDEQYF. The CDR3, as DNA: TGTGCCTGGACTAGCGGGAGGGCCATCCCGGACGAGCAGTACTTC.